The 7 T cell receptor beta chains below all came from one sample that was sequenced in a study of T cell responses to AZD1222 COVID-19 vaccine. Here immunoSEQ multiplex PCR was the method, and the copy in TCRdb shows in-frame clones only, minus some. The sample includes 60,000 to 80,000 clones, about 87% of them seen just once. The specimen was peripheral blood, collected on day 0 of AZD1222 vaccination. The receptors shown here come from an adult in good health.

The CDR3 here is CASISRVGINQPQHF. For the CDR3, the DNA is TGTGCCAGCATATCAAGGGTGGGGATTAATCAGCCCCAGCATTTT. This sequence joins TRBV6-6 and TRBJ1-5; D remains ambiguous. The CDR3 is 15 residues long. Germline CDR1 and CDR2: MNHNY and SVGAGI (reference sequence). V shed 7 bases and J shed 4 bases, with 17 bases lying between them.

The chain carries TRBV11-2 and TRBJ1-3, with D uncertain. The germline V gene has CDR1 SGHAT and CDR2 FQNNGV. The ends were cut back, 1 base at V and 5 bases at J, with 9 bases in the middle. The CDR3 extends over 14 amino acids. CDR3 region: CASSLVGTRNTIYF. CDR3 nucleotide sequence: TGTGCCAGCAGCTTAGTCGGTACGAGAAACACCATATATTTT.

The chain has TRBV20-1 and TRBJ2-1; D is ambiguous. The germline V gene encodes CDR1 DFQATT and CDR2 SNEGSKA (reference sequence). Trimming shortened V by 5 bases and J by 12 bases, and 14 bases separated the two germline ends. The CDR3 length is 11 residues. Written as DNA, the CDR3 is TGCAGTGCTCCTACGTACGGTCGGCAGTTCTTC. Protein product: CSAPTYGRQFF.

J is TRBJ1-2 and V is TRBV5-1; possible D gene TRBD1, 5 bases. The CDR3 loop spans 15 amino acids. The ends were cut back, 2 bases at V and 6 bases at J, with 17 bases in the middle. CDR1 is SGHRS and CDR2 is YFSETQ in the germline V gene. The DNA for the CDR3 is TGCGCCAGCAGCTTAGGGATAGGGGCCAATGATGGCTACACCTTC. The encoded protein is CASSLGIGANDGYTF.

This clone has only one observation. The rearrangement uses TRBV12-3 or TRBV12-4 and TRBJ2-1, with 9 bases matching TRBD2. The CDR3 consists of 13 residues. V lost 4 bases and J lost 6; bases outside the gene matches: 1. The CDR3 bases are TGTGCCAGCAGTTGGGGACTAGCCAATGAGCAGTTCTTC. Translation gives CASSWGLANEQFF.

The rearrangement links TRBV19 to TRBJ1-5; 7 nucleotides line up with TRBD1. The germline CDR1 and CDR2 sequences are LNHDA and SQIVND (reference sequence). Trimming cost V 7 bases and J 7 bases; bases outside gene matches: 13. The CDR3 loop spans 15 amino acids. The CDR3 region is CASTAAQGTWQPQHF. The CDR3 region has the DNA TGTGCCAGTACCGCCGCACAGGGGACGTGGCAGCCCCAGCATTTT.

The count of this clone is one. J is TRBJ1-4 and V is TRBV19, with D unclear. The germline V gene encodes CDR1 LNHDA and CDR2 SQIVND (reference sequence). There are 14 residues in the CDR3. Trimming removed 9 bases at V and 5 bases at J, with 16 bases between. The CDR3 is CASTDGITNEKLFF. The CDR3 DNA follows: TGTGCCAGCACAGATGGGATAACAAATGAAAAACTGTTTTTT. Full variable domain (outside the CDR3, taken from reference TRBV19 and TRBJ1-4): DGGITQSPKYLFRKEGQNVTLSCEQNLNHDAMYWYRQDPGQGLRLIYYSQIVNDFQKGDIAEGYSVSREKKESFPLTVTSAQKNPTAFYLCASTDGITNEKLFFGSGTQLSVL.